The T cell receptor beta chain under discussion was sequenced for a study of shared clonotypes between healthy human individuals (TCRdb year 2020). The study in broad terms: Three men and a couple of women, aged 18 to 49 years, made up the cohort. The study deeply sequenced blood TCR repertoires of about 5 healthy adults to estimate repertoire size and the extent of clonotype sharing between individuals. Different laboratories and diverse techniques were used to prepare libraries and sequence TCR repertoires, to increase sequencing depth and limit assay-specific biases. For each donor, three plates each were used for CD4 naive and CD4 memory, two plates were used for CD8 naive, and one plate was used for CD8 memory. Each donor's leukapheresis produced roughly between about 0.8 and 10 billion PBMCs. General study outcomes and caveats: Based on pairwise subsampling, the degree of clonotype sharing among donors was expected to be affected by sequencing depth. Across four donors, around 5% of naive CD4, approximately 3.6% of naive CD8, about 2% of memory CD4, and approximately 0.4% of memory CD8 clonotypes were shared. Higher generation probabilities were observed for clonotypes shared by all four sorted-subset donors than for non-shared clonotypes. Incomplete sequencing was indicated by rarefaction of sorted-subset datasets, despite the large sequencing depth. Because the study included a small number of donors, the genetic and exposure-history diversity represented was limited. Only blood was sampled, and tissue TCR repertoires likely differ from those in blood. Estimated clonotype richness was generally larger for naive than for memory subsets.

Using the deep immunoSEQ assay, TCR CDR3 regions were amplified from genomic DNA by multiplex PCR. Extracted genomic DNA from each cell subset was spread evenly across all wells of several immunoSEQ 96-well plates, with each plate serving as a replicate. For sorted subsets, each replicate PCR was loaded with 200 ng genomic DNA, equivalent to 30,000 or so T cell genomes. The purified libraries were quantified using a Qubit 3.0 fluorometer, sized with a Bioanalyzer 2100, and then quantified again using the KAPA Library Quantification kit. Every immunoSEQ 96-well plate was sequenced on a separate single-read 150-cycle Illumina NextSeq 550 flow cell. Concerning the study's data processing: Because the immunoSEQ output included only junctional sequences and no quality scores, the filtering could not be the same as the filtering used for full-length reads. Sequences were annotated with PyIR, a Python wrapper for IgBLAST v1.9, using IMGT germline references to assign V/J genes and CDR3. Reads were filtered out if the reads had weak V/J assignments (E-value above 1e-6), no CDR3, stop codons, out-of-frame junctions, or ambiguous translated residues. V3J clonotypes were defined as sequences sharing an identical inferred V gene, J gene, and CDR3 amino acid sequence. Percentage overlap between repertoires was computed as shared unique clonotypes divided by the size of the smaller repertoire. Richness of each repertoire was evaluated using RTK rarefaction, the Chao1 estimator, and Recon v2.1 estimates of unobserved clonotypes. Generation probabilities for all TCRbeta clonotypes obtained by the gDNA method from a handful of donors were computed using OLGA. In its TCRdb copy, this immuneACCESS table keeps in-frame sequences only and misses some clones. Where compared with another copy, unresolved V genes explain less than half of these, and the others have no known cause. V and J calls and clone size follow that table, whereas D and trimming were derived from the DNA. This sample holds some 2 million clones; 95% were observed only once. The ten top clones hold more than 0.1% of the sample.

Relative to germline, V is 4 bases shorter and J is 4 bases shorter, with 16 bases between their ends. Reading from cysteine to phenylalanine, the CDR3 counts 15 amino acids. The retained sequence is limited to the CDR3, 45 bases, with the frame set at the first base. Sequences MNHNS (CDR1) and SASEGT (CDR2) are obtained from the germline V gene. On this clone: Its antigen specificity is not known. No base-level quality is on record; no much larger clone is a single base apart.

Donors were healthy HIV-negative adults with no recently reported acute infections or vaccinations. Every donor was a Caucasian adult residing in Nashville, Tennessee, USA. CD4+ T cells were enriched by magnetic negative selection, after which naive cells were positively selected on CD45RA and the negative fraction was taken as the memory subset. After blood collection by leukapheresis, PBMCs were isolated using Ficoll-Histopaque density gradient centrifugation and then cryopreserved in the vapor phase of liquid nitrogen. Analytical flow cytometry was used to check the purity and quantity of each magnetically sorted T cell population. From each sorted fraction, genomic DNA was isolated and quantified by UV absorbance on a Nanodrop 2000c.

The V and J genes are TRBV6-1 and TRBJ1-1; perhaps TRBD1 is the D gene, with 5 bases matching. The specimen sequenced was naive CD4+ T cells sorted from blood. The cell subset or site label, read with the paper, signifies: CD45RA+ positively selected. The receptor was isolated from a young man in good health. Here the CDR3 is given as CASSGDPSRVTEAFF. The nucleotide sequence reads TGTGCCAGCAGTGGGGACCCCTCGCGGGTCACTGAAGCTTTCTTT.